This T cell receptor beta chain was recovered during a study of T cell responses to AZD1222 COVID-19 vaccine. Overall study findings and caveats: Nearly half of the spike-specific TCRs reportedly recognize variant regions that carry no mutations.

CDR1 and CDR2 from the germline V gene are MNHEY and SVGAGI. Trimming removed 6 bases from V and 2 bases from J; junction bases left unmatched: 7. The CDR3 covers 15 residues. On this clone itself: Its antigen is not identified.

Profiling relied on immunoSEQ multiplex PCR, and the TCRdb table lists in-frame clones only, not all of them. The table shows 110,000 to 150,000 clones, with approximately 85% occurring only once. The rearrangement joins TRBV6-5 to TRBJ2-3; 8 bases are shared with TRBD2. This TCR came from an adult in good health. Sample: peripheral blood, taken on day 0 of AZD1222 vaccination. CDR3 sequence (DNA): TGTGCCAGCAGGTGGCGGGGGGCCCCCACAGATACGCAGTATTTT. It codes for CASRWRGAPTDTQYF.